What follows are 18 T cell receptor beta chains derived from one specimen sequenced in a study of T-cell reconstitution after alpha-beta-depleted transplantation in children. Preparing the TCRbeta library involved the use of unique molecular identifiers. One entry per CDR3 protein, called by TCRdb with MiXCR from the PCR reads. This table holds around 380,000 distinct CDR3 sequences, about 11% found once. Source: PBMCs from the stem cell graft donor, taken from the stem cell graft. The source of these receptors is a human donor who donated a stem cell graft to a child with acute myeloid leukemia.

This clonotype was counted between two and nine times. The V and J genes are TRBV10-2 and TRBJ2-7; 8 bases map to TRBD1. Trimming at V came to 6 bases and at J to 5 bases, leaving 9 bases not matched to a gene. CDR1 WSHSY and CDR2 SAAADI come from the germline V gene. The CDR3 loop spans 14 amino acids. Here the CDR3 reads CASSPRDRRDEQYV. The CDR3 DNA reads TGCGCCAGCAGCCCGAGGGACAGGCGGGACGAGCAGTACGTC.

This clonotype was seen a few times. V gene TRBV5-1 combines with J gene TRBJ2-7; possibly TRBD1 for D (5 bases). CDR1 SGHRS and CDR2 YFSETQ come from the germline V gene. The CDR3 is 13 residues long. The V gene lost 4 bases and the J gene lost 6 bases, with 14 bases spanning the gap. CDR3 nucleotides: TGCGCCAGCAGCCCGTCGGCAGGGATCGAGCAGTACTTC. The encoded protein is CASSPSAGIEQYF.

V and J are TRBV7-2 and TRBJ1-1; possibly TRBD1 for D (6 bases). This CDR3 comprises 13 residues. Between the trimmed V and J ends, which lost 1 base and 8 bases, there was a span of 11 bases. Germline assignment: CDR1 SGHTA and CDR2 FQGNSA. CDR3 coding DNA: TGTGCCAGCAGCTTAGGGGGACACCTGGAAGCTTTCTTT. It translates to CASSLGGHLEAFF.

This clonotype was counted many times. The gene calls are TRBV5-1 and TRBJ2-6, with a tentative D call TRBD2 (5 bases). The V gene's germline CDR1 is SGHRS and CDR2 YFSETQ. V lost 2 bases and J lost 4, with 13 bases in between. CDR3 length: 16 amino acids. As DNA, the CDR3 is TGCGCCAGCAGCTTCCCCTCCCCGGGGGGGGCCAACGTCCTGACTTTC. Its protein product is CASSFPSPGGANVLTF.

This clonotype was seen many times. The chain carries TRBV7-2 and TRBJ2-1, with D perhaps TRBD1 or TRBD2 (6 bases each). The V end lost 1 base, the J end lost 11 bases, and 9 bases lay between the germline ends. The CDR3 contains 12 residues. The germline gives CDR1 SGHTA, CDR2 FQGNSA. For the CDR3, the DNA is TGTGCCAGCAGCTTAGGGGGGGCGAAGCAGTTCTTC. It codes for CASSLGGAKQFF.

The chain joins TRBV9 to TRBJ1-2; tentatively, D is TRBD1 (6 bases). The CDR3 totals 13 residues. V lost 1 base to trimming and J lost 7 bases, with 11 bases between them. CDR1 and CDR2 (germline): SGDLS, YYNGEE. CDR3 sequence reads: CASSVTTGSGYTF. The CDR3 nucleotides are TGTGCCAGCAGCGTAACCACAGGGTCTGGCTACACCTTC.

The rearrangement links TRBV20-1 to TRBJ2-1, with 13 nucleotides matching TRBD2. The junction had 8 bases not matched to a gene; V was cut back by 0 bases and J by 0 bases. CDR3 length: 19 residues. In germline, CDR1 is DFQATT, CDR2 SNEGSKA (reference sequence). The chain's CDR3 is CSARDLTSGGTSSYNEQFF. The CDR3 bases are TGCAGTGCTAGAGATCTGACTAGCGGGGGGACGAGCTCCTACAATGAGCAGTTCTTC.

This clonotype has just a few counts. The CDR3 here is CASSYSAGRDEKLFF. The DNA of the CDR3 is TGTGCCAGCAGTTACTCAGCAGGGAGGGATGAAAAACTGTTTTTT. The chain has TRBV6-5 and TRBJ1-4; tentatively, D is TRBD1 (5 bases). This CDR3 has 15 amino acids. Germline V gene lookup returns CDR1 MNHEY and CDR2 SVGAGI. V lost 0 bases to trimming and J lost 6 bases, with 11 bases between them.

This clonotype has ten or more counts. This rearrangement joins TRBV10-2 to TRBJ2-2, with 7 bases fitting TRBD1. With 8 bases clipped from V and 6 bases from J, the junction kept 3 bases outside the gene matches. CDR1 and CDR2 (germline): WSHSY, SAAADI. The CDR3 totals 12 residues. The CDR3 DNA follows: TGCGCCAGCCTTCAGGGGGCCGGGGAGCTGTTTTTT. Residues: CASLQGAGELFF.

This chain connects TRBV7-9 to TRBJ2-7; D possibly corresponds to TRBD2 (6 bases). The CDR3 runs to 13 residues. V was cut by 6 bases and J by 5 bases, with 14 bases left in between. Germline V gene data show CDR1 as SEHNR and CDR2 as FQNEAQ (reference sequence). CDR3 in amino acids: CASRGSGGDEQYF. CDR3 DNA: TGTGCCAGCAGAGGGTCTGGAGGGGACGAGCAGTACTTC.

This clonotype appeared many times. The V call is TRBV29-1, the J call TRBJ2-1, with D tentatively TRBD2 (6 bases). CDR3 length: 14 amino acids. Germline CDR1 is SQVTM and CDR2 is ANQGSEA. V was shortened by 7 bases and J by 4 bases, with 17 bases between the two germline ends. This CDR3 reads CSACPEGLYNEQFF. The CDR3, as DNA: TGCAGCGCCTGTCCGGAGGGCCTGTACAATGAGCAGTTCTTC.

This chain connects TRBV19 to TRBJ2-7, with a possible D match to TRBD2 (6 bases). V dropped 6 bases and J dropped 6 bases, with 15 bases sitting between them. The CDR3 length is 13 residues. Germline CDR1 and CDR2: LNHDA and SQIVND (reference sequence). CDR3 nucleotides: TGTGCCAGTAGCCGACTAGAAACGGGCGAGCAGTACTTC. It is translated as CASSRLETGEQYF.

In this sample, this clonotype turned up once. The rearrangement links TRBV19 to TRBJ2-1; TRBD2 matches 12 bases. After removal of 7 bases from V and 0 bases from J, the junction contained 10 bases not matched to a gene. The CDR3 runs 18 residues. Germline assignment: CDR1 LNHDA and CDR2 SQIVND (reference sequence). The CDR3 DNA follows: TGTGCCAGTAAGCGCTTAACTAGCGGGGGGTCCTCCTACAATGAGCAGTTCTTC. This encodes CASKRLTSGGSSYNEQFF.

This clonotype was counted a few times. CDR3 nucleotides: TGCGCCAGCAGCTTGGGTGGTAGGGCATCGCAGTTCTTC. Residues: CASSLGGRASQFF. The V and J genes are TRBV5-1 and TRBJ2-1, with D uncertain. Trimming pared 0 bases from V and 12 bases from J, leaving 13 bases between. Germline V gives CDR1 SGHRS, CDR2 YFSETQ. The CDR3 contains 13 residues.

The rearrangement uses TRBV11-2 and TRBJ1-1, with D unclear. Germline CDR1 is SGHAT and CDR2 is FQNNGV. V lost 0 bases and J 3 bases, leaving 23 bases between the germline ends. The CDR3 extends over 19 amino acids. Here the CDR3 reads CASSLDPGFYGVRDTEAFF. CDR3 sequence (DNA): TGTGCCAGCAGCTTAGATCCTGGATTTTATGGGGTTAGGGACACTGAAGCTTTCTTT.

This clonotype turned up a few times. The chain couples TRBV24-1 to TRBJ2-1; D is possibly TRBD2 (6 bases). CDR1 and CDR2 (germline): KGHDR, SFDVKD. This CDR3 is 13 amino acids long. V was cut by 3 bases and J by 10 bases, with 12 bases left in between. This CDR3 reads CATSDALASEQFF. The CDR3 nucleotides read TGTGCCACCAGTGATGCGCTAGCGTCCGAGCAGTTCTTC.

J is TRBJ2-1 and V is TRBV12-3 or TRBV12-4, with D possibly matching TRBD2 (5 bases). V was pared by 5 bases and J by 4 bases, with 15 bases between. The CDR3 has 15 amino acids. The CDR3 DNA is TGTGCCAGCAGTGATAGCGTGAGTTTTTACAATGAGCAGTTCTTC. Translated: CASSDSVSFYNEQFF.

The table lists this clonotype with a few counts. The chain carries TRBV18 and TRBJ2-5, with 7 bases identical to TRBD1. Germline-derived CDR1 and CDR2 are KGHSH and LQKENI. This CDR3 region has 16 residues. Trimming removed 0 bases from V and 5 bases from J; junction bases left unmatched: 9. The CDR3 sequence: CASSPPHRGRMETQYF. CDR3 in DNA: TGTGCCAGCTCACCACCCCACAGGGGTCGGATGGAGACCCAGTACTTC.